This T cell receptor (beta chain) stems from a study of cytomegalovirus exposure and HLA in healthy donors. Study outcomes and limitations: Accurate prediction of HLA-A and HLA-B alleles (for most subjects) was reportedly achieved from TCR beta sequences. The study assumed roughly uniform donor sequencing depth for presence/absence analyses. What a later analysis showed was that several of the most significant clusters appeared linked to common viral pathogens.

As for this clone: As yet, its antigen is unknown.

60 Vbeta and 13 Jbeta primers were used in PCR. The assay was immunoSEQ multiplex PCR, and TCRdb's table has in-frame clones only and misses some. The sample shows 150,000 or so clones, roughly four fifths of them seen only once. Germline V CDR1 and CDR2: SGDLS, YYNGEE. The CDR3 is made up of 13 amino acids. V lost 3 bases to trimming and J lost 4 bases, with 8 bases between them. The sequence was obtained from a woman in her thirties or forties in good health and CMV-seronegative. Sequencing was performed on PBMCs. The V and J genes are TRBV9 and TRBJ1-5; unclear D gene. CDR3 in amino acids: CASSENSNQPQHF. Written as DNA, the CDR3 is TGTGCCAGCAGCGAGAACAGTAATCAGCCCCAGCATTTT.